This T cell receptor (beta chain) was obtained from a study of CD8+ T cells in alopecia areata. Study-level information: Affected scalp percentage gauged treated patients' severity.

This clone has just a few counts. The antigen remains undetermined. The treatment: oral pan-JAK inhibitor, 5-10 mg twice daily. General observations from the study: Persistence of many expanded lesional clones was seen in scalp and blood during tofacitinib. Uncertain still, given a single nonresponder, is whether baseline CD8+ expansion links to response.

Investigators isolated RNA and reverse transcribed it into cDNA to act as the sequencing template. Clones were read by immunoSEQ multiplex PCR, and TCRdb kept only the in-frame ones, dropping some. Here the sample spans 95,000 to 100,000 clones, around 60% being singletons. The material sequenced was CD8+ T cells sorted from blood, taken at week 4, from a patient treated with tofacitinib. The origin of this receptor is a human donor with alopecia areata.

The CDR3 reads CASSPSPGTGSTDTQYF. In DNA, the CDR3 is TGTGCCAGCAGCCCCAGTCCCGGGACAGGAAGCACAGATACGCAGTATTTT. V gene TRBV11-2 combines with J gene TRBJ2-3; 8 bases fit TRBD1. The CDR3 extends over 17 amino acids. Germline CDR1 reads SGHAT; CDR2 reads FQNNGV. The trim removed 5 bases at V and 0 bases at J, leaving 10 bases unmatched.